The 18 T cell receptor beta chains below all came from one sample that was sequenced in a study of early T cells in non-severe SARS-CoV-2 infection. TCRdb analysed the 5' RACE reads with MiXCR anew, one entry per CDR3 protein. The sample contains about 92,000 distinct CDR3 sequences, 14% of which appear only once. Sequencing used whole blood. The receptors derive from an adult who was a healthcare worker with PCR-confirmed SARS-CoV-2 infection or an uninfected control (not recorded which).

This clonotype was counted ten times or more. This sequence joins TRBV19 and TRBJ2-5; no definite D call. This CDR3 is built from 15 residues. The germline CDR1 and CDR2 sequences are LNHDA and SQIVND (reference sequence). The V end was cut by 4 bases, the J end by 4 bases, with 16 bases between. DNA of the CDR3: TGTGCCAGTAGTACAACGGAGAAGAGGACAGAGACCCAGTACTTC. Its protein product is CASSTTEKRTETQYF.

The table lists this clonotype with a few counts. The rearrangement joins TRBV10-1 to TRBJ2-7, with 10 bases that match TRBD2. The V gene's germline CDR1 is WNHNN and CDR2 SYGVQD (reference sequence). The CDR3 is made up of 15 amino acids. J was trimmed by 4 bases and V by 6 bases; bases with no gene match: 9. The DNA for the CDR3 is TGCGCCAGCAGGCTAAACCCTAGCGGGAGTTACGAGCAGTACTTC. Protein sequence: CASRLNPSGSYEQYF.

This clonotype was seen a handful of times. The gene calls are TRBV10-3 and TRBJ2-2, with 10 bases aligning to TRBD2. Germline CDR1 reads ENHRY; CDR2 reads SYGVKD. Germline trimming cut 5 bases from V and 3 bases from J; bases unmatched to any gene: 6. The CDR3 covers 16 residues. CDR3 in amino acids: CAISITSGVDTGELFF. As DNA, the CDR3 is TGTGCCATCAGTATCACTAGCGGGGTAGACACCGGGGAGCTGTTTTTT.

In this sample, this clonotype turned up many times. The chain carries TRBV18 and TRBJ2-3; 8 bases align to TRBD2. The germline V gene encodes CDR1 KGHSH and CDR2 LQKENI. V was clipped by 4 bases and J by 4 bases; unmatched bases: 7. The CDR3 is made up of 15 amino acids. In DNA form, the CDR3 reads TGTGCCAGCTCACTCAGCGGGAGTGGAGCAGATACGCAGTATTTT. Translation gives CASSLSGSGADTQYF.

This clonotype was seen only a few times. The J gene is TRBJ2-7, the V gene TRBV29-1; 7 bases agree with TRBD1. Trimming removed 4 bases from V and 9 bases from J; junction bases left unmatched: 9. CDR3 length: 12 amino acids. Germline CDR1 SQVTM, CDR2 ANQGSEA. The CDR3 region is CSVVQGVGVQYF. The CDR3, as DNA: TGCAGCGTTGTTCAGGGGGTCGGGGTGCAGTACTTC.

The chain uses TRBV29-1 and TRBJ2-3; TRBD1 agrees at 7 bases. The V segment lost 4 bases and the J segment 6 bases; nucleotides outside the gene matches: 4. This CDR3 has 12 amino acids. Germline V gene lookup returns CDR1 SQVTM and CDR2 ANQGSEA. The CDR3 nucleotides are TGCAGCGTTGGACAGGGCGACGATACGCAGTATTTT. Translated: CSVGQGDDTQYF.

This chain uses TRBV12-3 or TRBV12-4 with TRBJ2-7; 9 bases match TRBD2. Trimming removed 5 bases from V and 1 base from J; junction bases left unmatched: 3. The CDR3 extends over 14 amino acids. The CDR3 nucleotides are TGTGCCAGCAGTCCGACTAGCGGTTCCTACGAGCAGTACTTC. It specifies CASSPTSGSYEQYF.

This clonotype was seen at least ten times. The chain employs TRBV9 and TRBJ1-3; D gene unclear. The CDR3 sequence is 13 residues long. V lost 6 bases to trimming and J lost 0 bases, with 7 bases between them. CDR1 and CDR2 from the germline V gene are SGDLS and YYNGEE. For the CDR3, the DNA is TGTGCCAGCACCAGCCTCTCTGGAAACACCATATATTTT. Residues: CASTSLSGNTIYF. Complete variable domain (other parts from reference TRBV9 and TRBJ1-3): DSGVTQTPKHLITATGQRVTLRCSPRSGDLSVYWYQQSLDQGLQFLIQYYNGEERAKGNILERFSAQQFPDLHSELNLSSLELGDSALYFCASTSLSGNTIYFGEGSWLTVV.

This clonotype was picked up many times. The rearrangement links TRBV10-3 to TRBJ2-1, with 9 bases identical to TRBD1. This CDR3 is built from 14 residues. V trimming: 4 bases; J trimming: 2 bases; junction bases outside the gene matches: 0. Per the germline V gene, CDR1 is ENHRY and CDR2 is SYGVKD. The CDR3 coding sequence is TGTGCCATCAGTGGGGACAGGGCCTACAATGAGCAGTTCTTC. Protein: CAISGDRAYNEQFF.

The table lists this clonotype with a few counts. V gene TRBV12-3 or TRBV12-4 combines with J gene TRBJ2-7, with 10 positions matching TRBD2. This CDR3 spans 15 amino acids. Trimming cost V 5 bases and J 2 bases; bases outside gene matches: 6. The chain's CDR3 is CASSPSGRGTYEQYF. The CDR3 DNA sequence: TGTGCCAGCAGTCCCAGCGGGAGGGGAACCTACGAGCAGTACTTC.

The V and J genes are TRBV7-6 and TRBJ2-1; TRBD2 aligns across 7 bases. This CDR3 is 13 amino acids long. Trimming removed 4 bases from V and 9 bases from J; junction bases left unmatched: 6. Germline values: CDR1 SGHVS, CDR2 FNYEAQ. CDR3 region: CASSSSGGGEQFF. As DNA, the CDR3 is TGTGCCAGCAGCTCTTCGGGCGGGGGTGAGCAGTTCTTC. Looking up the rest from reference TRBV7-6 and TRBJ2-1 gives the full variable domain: GAGVSQSPRYKVTKRGQDVALRCDPISGHVSLYWYRQALGQGPEFLTYFNYEAQQDKSGLPNDRFSAERPEGSISTLTIQRTEQRDSAMYRCASSSSGGGEQFFGPGTRLTVL.

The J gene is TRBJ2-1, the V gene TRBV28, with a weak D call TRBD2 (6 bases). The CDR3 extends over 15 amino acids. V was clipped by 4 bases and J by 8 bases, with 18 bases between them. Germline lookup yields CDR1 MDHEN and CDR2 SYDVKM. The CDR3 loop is CASSSLAGIPHEQFF. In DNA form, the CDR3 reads TGTGCCAGCAGTTCCCTGGCGGGAATCCCCCATGAGCAGTTCTTC.

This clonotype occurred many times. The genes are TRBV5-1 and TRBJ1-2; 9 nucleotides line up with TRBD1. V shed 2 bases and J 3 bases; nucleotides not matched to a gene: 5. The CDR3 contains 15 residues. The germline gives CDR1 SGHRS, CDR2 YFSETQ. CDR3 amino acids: CASSFGDRADYGYTF. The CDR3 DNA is TGCGCCAGCAGCTTTGGGGACAGGGCGGACTATGGCTACACCTTC.

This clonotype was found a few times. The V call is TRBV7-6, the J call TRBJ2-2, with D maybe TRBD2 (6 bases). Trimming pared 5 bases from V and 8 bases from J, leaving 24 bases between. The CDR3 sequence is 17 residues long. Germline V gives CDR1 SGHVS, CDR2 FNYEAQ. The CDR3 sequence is CASSPIAVDRVGGELFF. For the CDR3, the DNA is TGTGCCAGCAGCCCGATAGCGGTTGACCGCGTAGGGGGGGAGCTGTTTTTT.

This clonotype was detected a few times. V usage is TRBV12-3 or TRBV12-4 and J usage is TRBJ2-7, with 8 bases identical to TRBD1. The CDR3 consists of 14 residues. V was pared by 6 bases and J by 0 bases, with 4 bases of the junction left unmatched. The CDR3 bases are TGTGCCAGCAGACTCGGGACAGGCTCCTACGAGCAGTACTTC. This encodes CASRLGTGSYEQYF.

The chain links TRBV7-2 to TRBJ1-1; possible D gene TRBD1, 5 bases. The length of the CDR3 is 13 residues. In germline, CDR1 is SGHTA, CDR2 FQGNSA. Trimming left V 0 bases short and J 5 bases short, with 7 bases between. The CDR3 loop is CASSLAGETEAFF. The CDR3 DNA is TGTGCCAGCAGCTTAGCGGGGGAAACTGAAGCTTTCTTT.

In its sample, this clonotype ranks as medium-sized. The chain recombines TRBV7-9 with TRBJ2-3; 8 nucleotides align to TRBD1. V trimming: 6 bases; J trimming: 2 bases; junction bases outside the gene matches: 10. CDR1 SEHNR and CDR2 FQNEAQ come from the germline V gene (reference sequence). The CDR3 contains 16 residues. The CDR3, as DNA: TGTGCCAGCAGAACCAGGGGGCGTCCCCCCACAGATACGCAGTATTTT. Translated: CASRTRGRPPTDTQYF.

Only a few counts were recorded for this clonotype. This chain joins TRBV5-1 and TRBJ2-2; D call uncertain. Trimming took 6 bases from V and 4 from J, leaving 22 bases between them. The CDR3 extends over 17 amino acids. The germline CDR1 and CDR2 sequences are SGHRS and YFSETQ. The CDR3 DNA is TGCGCCAGCAAAAACCGATTGGAACACGCAGGCACCGGGGAGCTGTTTTTT. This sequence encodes CASKNRLEHAGTGELFF.